Listed below are T cell receptor beta chains from one sample, sequenced in a study of regulatory T cells in long-lasting Graves disease. Using its own MiXCR run on the multiplex PCR reads, TCRdb lists one record per CDR3 protein. This table has roughly 490,000 distinct CDR3 sequences, 20% to 25% appearing once. Sequenced here: peripheral blood mononuclear cells (PBMCs), sampled when the disease was refractory, from a patient treated with antithyroid drugs. These receptors all come from a female donor with Graves disease. Each CDR3 is given with its conserved first and last residue. The order of the fields is clone size, D gene, J gene, V gene, CDR3 DNA, CDR3 protein. D genes are given only for firm matches. Some rows have no size entry. The others give once, few or many, or a class for an expanded clone.

>few|.|TRBJ2-6|TRBV7-8
TGTGCCAGCAGCTTTAGCGAGTTAGCTGGGGCCAACGTCCTGACTTTC
CASSFSELAGANVLTF
>many|TRBD1|TRBJ1-1|TRBV28
TGTGCCAGCAGTTTACAGGACAGGCTTGGTGGAGCTTTCTTT
CASSLQDRLGGAFF
>many|TRBD2|TRBJ2-7|TRBV7-6
TGTGCCAGCAGCGCAAAGGGACTAGGGGAGGACGAGCAGTACTTC
CASSAKGLGEDEQYF
>.|TRBD2|TRBJ2-7|TRBV9
TGTGCCAGCAGCGTAGGACTAGCGGATACCTACGAGCAGTACTTC
CASSVGLADTYEQYF
>few|.|TRBJ2-7|TRBV7-9
TGTGCCAGCAGCCCCCAGCAGCTCCGGGCGGGGAATCCCTACGAGCAGTACTTC
CASSPQQLRAGNPYEQYF
>many|.|TRBJ1-4|TRBV6-2/TRBV6-3
TGTGCCAGCAGTCAGGGTGTGTCTAATGAAAAACTGTTTTTT
CASSQGVSNEKLFF
>many|TRBD2|TRBJ2-7|TRBV11-2
TGTGCCAGCAGCCCCGATTGGCGGGAGGGCCGTTCCTACGAGCAGTACTTC
CASSPDWREGRSYEQYF
>.|.|TRBJ2-1|TRBV7-2
TGTGCCAGCAGCGTGGTCGGGACTCTCTCCTACAATGAGCAGTTCTTC
CASSVVGTLSYNEQFF
>.|.|TRBJ2-5|TRBV5-1
TGCGCCAGCAGACGGAATGAAGAGACCCAGTACTTC
CASRRNEETQYF
>many|TRBD1|TRBJ1-1|TRBV28
TGTGCCAGCAGTTTTCCGACAGGGCGGAACACTGAAGCTTTCTTT
CASSFPTGRNTEAFF
>many|.|TRBJ1-2|TRBV28
TGTGCCAGCAGTTTTAGGGTGGGTCGGTACACCTTC
CASSFRVGRYTF
>.|TRBD1|TRBJ2-2|TRBV27
TGTGCCAGCAGTCCCCTCCTCCGGGACAGGAAGAACACCGGGGAGCTGTTTTTT
CASSPLLRDRKNTGELFF
>few|TRBD2|TRBJ2-3|TRBV20-1
TGCAGTGCCTTTACCCCTAGCGGGGCAGCAGATACGCAGTATTTT
CSAFTPSGAADTQYF
>many|.|TRBJ2-5|TRBV28
TGTGCCAGCAGTTTATCTTTGGCCCTACGGGAGACCCAGTACTTC
CASSLSLALRETQYF
>many|TRBD1|TRBJ1-5|TRBV28
TGTGCCAGCAGTTTTCCCGGGACAGGTAGCAATCAGCCCCAGCATTTT
CASSFPGTGSNQPQHF
>many|.|TRBJ2-7|TRBV29-1
TGCAGCGTTCGAGGGGACTCAGCCTACGAGCAGTACTTC
CSVRGDSAYEQYF
>.|TRBD1|TRBJ1-1|TRBV12-3/TRBV12-4
TGTGCCAGCAGCACCCGGGACAGGGTGGCTGAAGCTTTCTTT
CASSTRDRVAEAFF
>.|.|TRBJ2-7|TRBV20-1
TGCAGTGCTAGTCCCCCGGCGGAATCCTACGAGCAGTACTTC
CSASPPAESYEQYF
>many|.|TRBJ1-5|TRBV10-3
TGTGCCATCAGTGAGTCGTATCAGGAGGGGATGGAGCCCCAGCATTTT
CAISESYQEGMEPQHF
>many|TRBD1|TRBJ2-5|TRBV11-3
TGTGCCAGCAGCCTCGGACAGGGCACGGGAGAGACCCAGTACTTC
CASSLGQGTGETQYF
>.|.|TRBJ1-1|TRBV10-1
TGCGCCAGCAGTGGGGGATCCCCAGGCACTGAAGCTTTCTTT
CASSGGSPGTEAFF
>.|.|TRBJ2-1|TRBV27
TGTGCCAGCAGGAAAACAGGGTTGAGGGCCAATGAGCAGTTCTTC
CASRKTGLRANEQFF
>.|TRBD1|TRBJ2-3|TRBV2
TGTGCCAGCAGTGAGGACAGGAAAAGTTATTTT
CASSEDRKSYF
>many|TRBD2|TRBJ2-7|TRBV7-9
TGTGCCAGCAGCTCTCTCCGCGGGACTAGCGGGAGACCTAGCTCCTACGAGCAGTACTTC
CASSSLRGTSGRPSSYEQYF